The clone carrying this T cell receptor (beta chain) was seen a handful of times. What it binds is not known. This entry is derived from a study of T cell repertoires in cytomegalovirus infection. About the study: In public TCR beta signatures, there were indications of both CMV infection and matching HLA type. Regarding the study as a whole: CMV-specific TCR beta clonotypes restricted by HLA-C were the ones dominating the ex vivo response. The cumulative frequency of public TCR beta families distinguished individuals who carried CMV together with the relevant HLA.

Trimming shortened V by 3 bases and J by 3 bases, and 17 bases separated the two germline ends. Per the germline V gene, CDR1 is LNHNV and CDR2 is YYDKDF (reference sequence). CDR3 size: 17 residues. One entry per CDR3 protein, called by TCRdb with MiXCR from the reads. The sample lists approximately 500,000 distinct CDR3 sequences, roughly 29% seen once, with about 13% in the top ten. The rearrangement uses TRBV15 and TRBJ2-2; perhaps TRBD1 as D (5 bases). This TCR came from a human donor in good health (CMV status not recorded). Some clones in this sample may be carry-over from other donors' samples. Sequencing was done on a sample of PBMCs. CDR3 nucleotides: TGTGCCACCAGCAGCTATAGGTTGGGGCTGGACACCGGGGAGCTGTTTTTT. Translation gives CATSSYRLGLDTGELFF.